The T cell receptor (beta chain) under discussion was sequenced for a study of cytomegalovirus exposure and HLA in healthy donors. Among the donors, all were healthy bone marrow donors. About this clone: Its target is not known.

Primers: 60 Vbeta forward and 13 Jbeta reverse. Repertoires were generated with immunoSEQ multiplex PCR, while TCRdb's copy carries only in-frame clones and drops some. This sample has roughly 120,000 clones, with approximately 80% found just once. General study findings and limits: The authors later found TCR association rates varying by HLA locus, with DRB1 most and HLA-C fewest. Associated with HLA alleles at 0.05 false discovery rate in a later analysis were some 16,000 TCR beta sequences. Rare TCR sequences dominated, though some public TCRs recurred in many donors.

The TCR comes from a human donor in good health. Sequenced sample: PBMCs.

CDR3 protein: CASSSQGFWGEQYF. Written as DNA, the CDR3 is TGTGCCAGCAGTTCACAGGGATTCTGGGGCGAGCAGTACTTC. This chain uses TRBV28 with TRBJ2-7; weak D call: TRBD1 (6 bases). This CDR3 has 14 amino acids. The V end lost 4 bases, the J end lost 6 bases, and 16 bases lay between the germline ends. The germline V gene has CDR1 MDHEN and CDR2 SYDVKM. Full variable domain (remainder filled in from reference TRBV28 and TRBJ2-7): DVKVTQSSRYLVKRTGEKVFLECVQDMDHENMFWYRQDPGLGLRLIYFSYDVKMKEKGDIPEGYSVSREKKERFSLILESASTNQTSMYLCASSSQGFWGEQYFGPGTRLTVT.